A selection of T cell receptor beta chains follows, all from one sample in a study of blood T cell repertoires in COVID-19. TCRdb's table, derived via immunoSEQ multiplex PCR, lists solely in-frame clones and lacks some. The repertoire includes 300,000 to 450,000 clones, 70% to 90% of them detected once, and more than 9% sits in the top ten. Sample: peripheral blood. The receptors here all came from a woman in her thirties with COVID-19, enrolled during active disease. Both conserved end residues are part of each CDR3. D genes are given only for firm matches. Expanded clones get a size class; other rows say once, few or many, or leave the size out.

>once|TRBV4-1|TRBD1|TRBJ1-1
TGCGCCAGCAGCCGCGGGACAGGGGGCAGTGAAGCTTTCTTT
CASSRGTGGSEAFF
>-|TRBV28|-|TRBJ2-5
TGTGCCAGCAGTTTAACTCCGGGGTGGGAGACCCAGTACTTC
CASSLTPGWETQYF
>-|TRBV5-6|-|TRBJ2-4
TGTGCCAGCATCATTAGGGGGTCAAGTAAAAACATTCAGTACTTC
CASIIRGSSKNIQYF
>-|TRBV10-3|TRBD1|TRBJ2-7
TGTGCCATCACCCCAGGTTGGGACAGGTCCTCCTACGAGCAGTACTTC
CAITPGWDRSSYEQYF
>-|TRBV2|TRBD1|TRBJ1-3
TGTGCCAGCAGCAGACAGGGGCTGTCTGGAAACACCATATATTTT
CASSRQGLSGNTIYF
>-|TRBV28|TRBD2|TRBJ2-3
TGTGCCAGCACCCTTAACGGGAGGGCCGTCGCAGATACGCAGTATTTT
CASTLNGRAVADTQYF
>-|TRBV19|-|TRBJ2-4
TGTGCCAGTAGTATAGATGCGGGCGTAGCCAAAAACATTCAGTACTTC
CASSIDAGVAKNIQYF
>-|TRBV9|-|TRBJ2-1
TGTGCCAGCAGCGTAGCGTCTAGCTCCTACAATGAGCAGTTCTTC
CASSVASSSYNEQFF
>-|TRBV10-3|TRBD2|TRBJ2-3
TGTGCCATCAGTGAGTCTCGTAGTAGCGGGAGCACAGATACGCAGTATTTT
CAISESRSSGSTDTQYF
>-|TRBV10-3|-|TRBJ2-5
TGTGCCATCAGTGAGGGGCGGAGCGGAGAGACCCAGTACTTC
CAISEGRSGETQYF
>-|TRBV7-3|TRBD2|TRBJ2-3
TGTGCCAGCAGCTTAACTAGCGGGAGGGAGAGGGGTACGCAGTATTTT
CASSLTSGRERGTQYF
>-|TRBV5-6|-|TRBJ2-1
TGTGCCAGCAGCTTAACAGTCCAGGGCTACAATGAGCAGTTCTTC
CASSLTVQGYNEQFF
>-|TRBV7-9|TRBD1|TRBJ1-5
TGTGCCAGCAGCAGACAGGGGGCCGGGAATCAGCCCCAGCATTTT
CASSRQGAGNQPQHF
>-|TRBV6-2/TRBV6-3|TRBD2|TRBJ2-2
TGTGCCAGCAGTCGAGGGACTAGCCGCAACACCGGGGAGCTGTTTTTT
CASSRGTSRNTGELFF
>-|TRBV6-2/TRBV6-3|-|TRBJ1-2
TGTGCCAGCGGCCCGCTAGGGGTTGACTATGGCTACACCTTC
CASGPLGVDYGYTF
>-|TRBV15|TRBD1|TRBJ1-1
TGTGCCACCAGCGGGAGGACAGGGCGCGACACTGAAGCTTTCTTT
CATSGRTGRDTEAFF
>-|TRBV4-1|-|TRBJ2-5
TGCGCCAGCAGCCTAACAGGGTCCGAGACCCAGTACTTC
CASSLTGSETQYF
>-|TRBV2|TRBD1|TRBJ1-1
TGTGCCAGCAGTCCCGGGACAGGGAGTTACACTGAAGCTTTCTTT
CASSPGTGSYTEAFF
>-|TRBV7-8|-|TRBJ1-3
TGTGCCAGCAGCTTGGCTGGTGACTCTGGAAACACCATATATTTT
CASSLAGDSGNTIYF
>once|TRBV27|TRBD1|TRBJ1-2
TGTGCCAGCAGTTCCCGGGACAGGGGAAACTATGGCTACACCTTC
CASSSRDRGNYGYTF
>-|TRBV28|-|TRBJ2-4
TGTGCCAGCATCAGTGGGGCCGGGGCCAAAAACATTCAGTACTTC
CASISGAGAKNIQYF
>-|TRBV27|TRBD1|TRBJ1-2
TGTGCCAGCAGTCCCCTTACCGGGACAGGCATTAACTATGGCTACACCTTC
CASSPLTGTGINYGYTF
>-|TRBV6-5|-|TRBJ2-2
TGTGCCAGTGGGCGTTCGGCCGGGGAGCTGTTTTTT
CASGRSAGELFF
>few|TRBV2|TRBD2|TRBJ2-1
TGTGCCAGCAGTGAGGGGCCTAGCGGGAGGCGGAATGAGCAGTTCTTC
CASSEGPSGRRNEQFF
>-|TRBV3-1/TRBV3-2|TRBD1|TRBJ2-7
TGTGCCAGCAGCCATAAAAAAACCTCGGGGACAGGGCGCTACGAGCAGTACTTC
CASSHKKTSGTGRYEQYF
>-|TRBV3-1/TRBV3-2|TRBD2|TRBJ2-7
TGTGCCAGCAGCTCCTACCGGGAGGCCTCCTACGAGCAGTACTTC
CASSSYREASYEQYF
>-|TRBV28|TRBD2|TRBJ2-2
TGTGCCACCATCCGCCTAGCGGGAAACACCGGGGAGCTGTTTTTT
CATIRLAGNTGELFF